Presented here are 29 T cell receptor beta chains from one specimen sequenced in a study of cytomegalovirus exposure and HLA in healthy donors. Produced via immunoSEQ multiplex PCR; TCRdb's table is partial and in-frame only. The sample includes over 150,000 clones, approximately 89% seen only once; the top ten take over 9%. Sequenced material: PBMCs. The receptors originated from a woman aged 18-29 years in good health and CMV-seropositive.

This clone was seen many times. This chain uses TRBV30 with TRBJ2-2; 10 nucleotides agree with TRBD2. The trim removed 8 bases at V and 3 bases at J, leaving 9 bases unmatched. Germline V CDR1 and CDR2: GTSNPN, SVGIG (reference sequence). The CDR3 is 15 residues long. CDR3 sequence reads: CALTTSGAHTGELFF. The CDR3 nucleotides read TGTGCCCTCACTACTAGCGGGGCCCACACCGGGGAGCTGTTTTTT.

The chain carries TRBV27 and TRBJ2-7, with D possibly matching TRBD1 (6 bases). Per germline, CDR1 MNHEY and CDR2 SMNVEV (reference sequence). V was pared by 5 bases and J by 3 bases, with 14 bases between. This CDR3 spans 14 amino acids. CDR3 bases: TGTGCCAGCAGTCCGTACAGGGAGCACTACGAGCAGTACTTC. It encodes CASSPYREHYEQYF.

The DNA for the CDR3 is TGCGCCAGCAGCTTGGGGCAGGGGGCTTGGGAGACCCAGTACTTC. Protein product: CASSLGQGAWETQYF. V gene TRBV5-1 combines with J gene TRBJ2-5; TRBD1 aligns across 8 bases. V dropped 0 bases and J dropped 5; count of bases not matched to a gene: 6. Looked up from germline, CDR1 is SGHRS and CDR2 is YFSETQ. The CDR3 is 15 residues long.

The V and J genes are TRBV9 and TRBJ2-2; 7 bases map to TRBD2. Germline-derived CDR1 and CDR2 are SGDLS and YYNGEE. The ends lost 0 bases at V and 5 bases at J; junction bases unmatched: 13. The CDR3 loop spans 18 amino acids. In DNA form, the CDR3 reads TGTGCCAGCAGCGTAGATCCGGGGGGAGGGGCGAGTACCGGGGAGCTGTTTTTT. Translation gives CASSVDPGGGASTGELFF. Using reference TRBV9 and TRBJ2-2 for the parts outside the CDR3, the full variable domain is DSGVTQTPKHLITATGQRVTLRCSPRSGDLSVYWYQQSLDQGLQFLIQYYNGEERAKGNILERFSAQQFPDLHSELNLSSLELGDSALYFCASSVDPGGGASTGELFFGEGSRLTVL.

The V and J genes are TRBV11-2 and TRBJ2-7, with 10 bases lining up with TRBD2. This CDR3 is 16 amino acids long. V lost 1 base, J lost 4 bases, and 7 bases stayed unmatched. CDR1 and CDR2 (germline): SGHAT, FQNNGV. The CDR3 loop reads CASSLGPRTSGYEQYF. CDR3 in DNA: TGTGCCAGCAGCTTAGGGCCACGGACTAGCGGTTACGAGCAGTACTTC.

V and J are TRBV19 and TRBJ2-1; TRBD2 aligns across 12 bases. The CDR3 contains 16 residues. The trim removed 3 bases at V and 6 bases at J, leaving 6 bases unmatched. Germline-derived CDR1 and CDR2 are LNHDA and SQIVND (reference sequence). The CDR3 here is CASSILGLAGPNEQFF. DNA for the CDR3: TGTGCCAGTAGTATCTTAGGACTAGCGGGACCCAATGAGCAGTTCTTC.

This clone was seen only a few times. The V call is TRBV27, the J call TRBJ1-1; a possible D gene is TRBD1 (6 bases). The CDR3 extends over 16 amino acids. Germline-derived CDR1 and CDR2 are MNHEY and SMNVEV (reference sequence). The germline V and J ends were trimmed by 5 bases and 1 base, with 17 bases remaining between them. The CDR3 loop reads CASSRRQAYSNTEAFF. CDR3 coding DNA: TGTGCCAGCAGTAGACGACAGGCCTACTCGAACACTGAAGCTTTCTTT.

The chain carries TRBV19 and TRBJ2-1; a possible D gene is TRBD1 (6 bases). Trimming removed 7 bases from V and 3 bases from J, with 19 bases in between. The germline CDR1 and CDR2 sequences are LNHDA and SQIVND (reference sequence). There are 16 residues in the CDR3. This CDR3 reads CASNRGGQTSYNEQFF. The CDR3 bases are TGTGCCAGTAATAGAGGCGGACAGACAAGCTACAATGAGCAGTTCTTC.

The CDR3 coding sequence is TGTGCCAGCAGCTTCGGACAGACAGATACGCAGTATTTT. Protein product: CASSFGQTDTQYF. V and J are TRBV5-6 and TRBJ2-3, with a weak D call TRBD1 (6 bases). Germline lookup yields CDR1 SGHDT and CDR2 YYEEEE. CDR3 length: 13 residues. Trimming cost V 2 bases and J 3 bases, with 7 bases left between them.

This chain uses TRBV28 with TRBJ2-7; D is ambiguous. The V end was cut by 4 bases, the J end by 6 bases, with 10 bases between. Germline lookup yields CDR1 MDHEN and CDR2 SYDVKM. The CDR3 has 12 amino acids. CDR3 region: CASSSSYSEQYF. The CDR3 DNA reads as TGTGCCAGCAGTTCTAGTTATAGCGAGCAGTACTTC.

The chain has TRBV9 and TRBJ2-7; tentatively, D is TRBD2 (6 bases). Per the germline V gene, CDR1 is SGDLS and CDR2 is YYNGEE. V lost 4 bases and J 3 bases, leaving 14 bases between the germline ends. This CDR3 contains 14 residues. CDR3 residues: CASSPGDSIYEQYF. The CDR3 DNA sequence: TGTGCCAGCAGCCCCGGGGACTCAATCTACGAGCAGTACTTC.

This chain links TRBV19 with TRBJ2-5; D not resolved. Trimming cost V 6 bases and J 0 bases, with 11 bases left between them. Germline assignment: CDR1 LNHDA and CDR2 SQIVND (reference sequence). This CDR3 is built from 14 residues. DNA of the CDR3: TGTGCCAGTAGCCCCTTAGATGACCAAGAGACCCAGTACTTC. Translated: CASSPLDDQETQYF.

This rearrangement joins TRBV5-1 to TRBJ2-1; D remains ambiguous. Germline CDR1 SGHRS, CDR2 YFSETQ. This CDR3 has 15 residues. V was shortened by 2 bases and J by 0 bases, with 9 bases between the two germline ends. The CDR3 bases are TGCGCCAGCAGCTTTGAGGAAAGCTCCTACAATGAGCAGTTCTTC. It encodes CASSFEESSYNEQFF.

The chain uses TRBV20-1 and TRBJ2-1, with a weak D call TRBD2 (5 bases). The CDR3 runs 11 residues. Trimming removed 5 bases from V and 10 bases from J, with 12 bases in between. Germline CDR1 reads DFQATT; CDR2 reads SNEGSKA (reference sequence). CDR3 protein: CSAFKDLEQFF. The CDR3 DNA reads TGCAGTGCTTTCAAGGACTTGGAGCAGTTCTTC.

The CDR3 loop is CASRPLAGAGNEQFF. The CDR3 bases are TGTGCCAGCAGACCTCTAGCGGGAGCTGGAAATGAGCAGTTCTTC. The gene calls are TRBV6-6 and TRBJ2-1, with 10 bases aligning to TRBD2. Germline trimming cut 6 bases from V and 7 bases from J; bases unmatched to any gene: 9. Germline V gene lookup returns CDR1 MNHNY and CDR2 SVGAGI (reference sequence). The CDR3 spans 15 residues.

V and J are TRBV28 and TRBJ2-7, with D unresolved. CDR1 MDHEN and CDR2 SYDVKM come from the germline V gene. The V end lost 6 bases, the J end lost 4 bases, and 7 bases lay between the germline ends. The length of the CDR3 is 11 residues. The CDR3 loop reads CASSYYYEQYF. The CDR3 bases are TGTGCCAGCAGCTATTATTACGAGCAGTACTTC.

The chain combines TRBV28 with TRBJ2-7; 12 bases match TRBD2. Trimming removed 7 bases from V and 0 bases from J; junction bases left unmatched: 4. The CDR3 loop spans 15 amino acids. Germline CDR1 is MDHEN and CDR2 is SYDVKM. CDR3 DNA: TGTGCCAGCACTACTAGCGGGAGGTTCTCCTACGAGCAGTACTTC. Residues: CASTTSGRFSYEQYF.

This clone came up many times. This chain connects TRBV9 to TRBJ2-7; 7 nucleotides align to TRBD2. J gave up 3 bases and V 7 bases, and 13 bases lay outside the gene matches. The CDR3 has 15 amino acids. Per germline, CDR1 SGDLS and CDR2 YYNGEE. CDR3 region: CASARSPGTNYEQYF. CDR3 DNA: TGTGCCAGCGCCCGATCACCCGGGACTAACTACGAGCAGTACTTC.

In this sample, this clone turned up once. J is TRBJ1-2 and V is TRBV2; 8 nucleotides match TRBD1. Germline CDR1 reads SNHLY; CDR2 reads FYNNEI. The ends lost 9 bases at V and 5 bases at J; junction bases unmatched: 14. This CDR3 is built from 15 residues. The CDR3 spells CASRKDRDQGYGYTF. Here the CDR3 DNA reads TGTGCCAGTCGAAAGGACAGGGACCAGGGTTATGGCTACACCTTC.

The chain joins TRBV7-9 to TRBJ2-3, with TRBD1 matching over 7 bases. Trimming at V came to 4 bases and at J to 1 base, leaving 8 bases not matched to a gene. Germline V gene lookup returns CDR1 SEHNR and CDR2 FQNEAQ (reference sequence). This CDR3 spans 16 amino acids. For the CDR3, the DNA is TGTGCCAGCAGCTCGCCGCTCACAGGGGGCACAGATACGCAGTATTTT. Translating it yields CASSSPLTGGTDTQYF.

The V gene is TRBV7-3, the J gene TRBJ2-1, with 9 bases that match TRBD1. V trimming: 5 bases; J trimming: 8 bases; junction bases outside the gene matches: 7. This CDR3 region has 14 residues. Germline assignment: CDR1 SGHTA and CDR2 FQGTGA. The CDR3 region is CASSPGTGSDEQFF. CDR3 in DNA: TGTGCCAGCAGCCCCGGGACAGGGAGCGATGAGCAGTTCTTC.

J is TRBJ2-2 and V is TRBV7-8, with 8 nucleotides matching TRBD2. The junction had 10 bases not matched to a gene; V was cut back by 5 bases and J by 5 bases. This CDR3 comprises 16 residues. Germline V CDR1 and CDR2: SGHVS, FQNEAQ. CDR3 bases: TGTGCCAGCAGCCCCGGACTAGCTCGGGGAACCGGGGAGCTGTTTTTT. It encodes CASSPGLARGTGELFF.

The rearrangement joins TRBV15 to TRBJ1-2, with D possibly matching TRBD1 (6 bases). Germline CDR1 LNHNV, CDR2 YYDKDF (reference sequence). The CDR3 covers 14 residues. The V end lost 3 bases, the J end lost 8 bases, and 16 bases lay between the germline ends. The chain's CDR3 is CATSRRTAPEGYTF. DNA of the CDR3: TGTGCCACCAGCAGGCGGACAGCCCCCGAGGGCTACACCTTC.

The chain couples TRBV10-1 to TRBJ2-7, with 9 nucleotides matching TRBD1. J was trimmed by 7 bases and V by 3 bases; bases with no gene match: 4. CDR1 is WNHNN and CDR2 is SYGVQD in the germline V gene (reference sequence). The length of the CDR3 is 13 residues. The CDR3: CASSEQGAEEQYF. CDR3 in DNA: TGCGCCAGCAGTGAACAGGGGGCGGAAGAGCAGTACTTC.

This chain joins TRBV5-4 and TRBJ1-2; 9 nucleotides match TRBD1. CDR1 is SGHNT, CDR2 YYREEE, per germline (reference sequence). The CDR3 runs to 17 residues. Trimming at V came to 4 bases and at J to 5 bases, leaving 15 bases not matched to a gene. CDR3 loop: CASSGPVIRQGEYGYTF. Here the CDR3 DNA reads TGTGCCAGCAGCGGCCCGGTTATTCGACAGGGGGAGTATGGCTACACCTTC. Full variable domain (remainder filled in from reference TRBV5-4 and TRBJ1-2): ETGVTQSPTHLIKTRGQQVTLRCSSQSGHNTVSWYQQALGQGPQFIFQYYREEENGRGNFPPRFSGLQFPNYSSELNVNALELDDSALYLCASSGPVIRQGEYGYTFGSGTRLTVV.

This clone was counted a single time. The V gene is TRBV4-2, the J gene TRBJ2-4, with 9 bases identical to TRBD2. This CDR3 region has 17 residues. Trimming cost V 1 base and J 0 bases; bases outside gene matches: 4. CDR1 is LGHNA, CDR2 YNFKEQ, per germline. This CDR3 is CASSQALAGLAKNIQYF. The CDR3 nucleotides are TGTGCCAGCAGCCAAGCTCTAGCGGGACTAGCCAAAAACATTCAGTACTTC.

This chain connects TRBV19 to TRBJ2-2, with TRBD1 matching 9 bases. The junction had 14 bases not matched to a gene; V was cut back by 9 bases and J by 3 bases. The CDR3 extends over 17 amino acids. The germline V gene encodes CDR1 LNHDA and CDR2 SQIVND (reference sequence). The CDR3 bases are TGTGCCAGCCCTCCTATACCGACAGGGGGGGACACCGGGGAGCTGTTTTTT. It yields the protein CASPPIPTGGDTGELFF.

This chain joins TRBV11-3 and TRBJ2-3; TRBD2 agrees at 7 bases. The CDR3 runs 17 residues. Per germline, CDR1 SGHNT and CDR2 YENEEA. V dropped 4 bases and J dropped 0; count of bases not matched to a gene: 10. Here the CDR3 DNA reads TGTGCCAGCAGCTCTGGGAGGCTAGCGGCTAGCACAGATACGCAGTATTTT. This gives the protein CASSSGRLAASTDTQYF.

J is TRBJ2-3 and V is TRBV28; 11 bases line up with TRBD2. Germline V CDR1 and CDR2: MDHEN, SYDVKM. The CDR3 is 14 residues long. With 6 bases clipped from V and 4 bases from J, the junction kept 3 bases outside the gene matches. The CDR3: CASRLAGEADTQYF. CDR3 nucleotide sequence: TGTGCCAGCAGACTAGCGGGAGAGGCAGATACGCAGTATTTT.